This record covers a single TCR beta chain. Original handling: Reference gene primer amplification in the assay estimated nucleated cell counts. Here immunoSEQ multiplex PCR was the method, and the copy in TCRdb shows in-frame clones only, minus some. Clone size and the V and J calls come from that table; the DNA yielded D and trimming. The sample shows more than 150,000 clones, approximately 82% of them seen only once. Germline V gene lookup returns CDR1 SGDLS and CDR2 YYNGEE. V lost 1 base to trimming and J lost 8 bases; unmatched junction nucleotides: 5. The length of the CDR3 is 14 residues. The record originates from a study of blood T cell repertoires in COVID-19. About the research overall: The study drew acute and convalescent COVID-19 samples from the United States, Italy and Spain. PBMCs, B-cell-depleted T cells, or T cells were the source of the cDNA or gDNA that made up the material.

Sequencing was performed on peripheral blood. This chain connects TRBV9 to TRBJ2-4, with TRBD1 matching 8 bases. This receptor was taken from a man aged 65 to 85 who had recovered from COVID-19. CDR3 DNA sequence: TGTGCCAGCAGCGTAAGGCACAGGGGGGACATTCAGTACTTC. This encodes CASSVRHRGDIQYF.